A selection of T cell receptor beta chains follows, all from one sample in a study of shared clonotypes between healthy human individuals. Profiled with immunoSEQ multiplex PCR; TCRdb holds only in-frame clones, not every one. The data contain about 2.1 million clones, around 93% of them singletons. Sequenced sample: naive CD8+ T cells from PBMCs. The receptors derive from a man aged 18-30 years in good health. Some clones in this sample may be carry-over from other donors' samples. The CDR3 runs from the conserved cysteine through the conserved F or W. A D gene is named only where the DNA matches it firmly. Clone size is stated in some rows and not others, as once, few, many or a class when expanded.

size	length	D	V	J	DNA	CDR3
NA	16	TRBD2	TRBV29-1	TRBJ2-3	TGCAGCGTTGAGGGCGGGACTAGCGGGAGAACAGATACGCAGTATTTT	CSVEGGTSGRTDTQYF
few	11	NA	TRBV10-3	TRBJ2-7	TGTGCCATCAGTTTTGACTACGAGCAGTACTTC	CAISFDYEQYF
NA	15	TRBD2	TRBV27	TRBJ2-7	TGTGCCAGCAGGTCTAGCGGGGTTAGCTCCTACGAGCAGTACTTC	CASRSSGVSSYEQYF
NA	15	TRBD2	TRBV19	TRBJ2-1	TGTGCCAGTAGCTTTAGCGGGAGGGAAGACAATGAGCAGTTCTTC	CASSFSGREDNEQFF
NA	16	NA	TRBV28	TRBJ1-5	TGTGCCAGCAGTTCTATTCCCCACAGGGAGGATCAGCCCCAGCATTTT	CASSSIPHREDQPQHF
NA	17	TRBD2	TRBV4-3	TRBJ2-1	TGCGCCAGCAGCCAAGATCGGACTAGCGGGAGGTACAATGAGCAGTTCTTC	CASSQDRTSGRYNEQFF
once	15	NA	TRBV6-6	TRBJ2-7	TGTGCCAGCAGTTACTCTCCGGACATCAACTACGAGCAGTACTTC	CASSYSPDINYEQYF
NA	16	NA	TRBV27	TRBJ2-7	TGTGCCAGCAGTTTATCGCGCGGGACAAGGTACTACGAGCAGTACTTC	CASSLSRGTRYYEQYF
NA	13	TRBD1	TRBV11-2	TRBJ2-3	TGTGCCAGCAGCGAGGCAGGGGGAGATACGCAGTATTTT	CASSEAGGDTQYF
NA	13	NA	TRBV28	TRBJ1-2	TGTGCCAGCAGTCTTGCCCCGGAAATCGGCTACACCTTC	CASSLAPEIGYTF
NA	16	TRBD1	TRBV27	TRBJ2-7	TGTGCCAGCACCTCGGGGGCGGGACAGGGCCGTCGAGAGCAGTACTTC	CASTSGAGQGRREQYF
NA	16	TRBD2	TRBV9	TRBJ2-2	TGTGCCAGCAGCAGCTTCCTAGCGGGAGACACCGGGGAGCTGTTTTTT	CASSSFLAGDTGELFF
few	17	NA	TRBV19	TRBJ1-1	TGTGCCAGTAGTACCACCGGGACCCTCCCCTCAAACCTCGAAGCTTTCTTT	CASSTTGTLPSNLEAFF
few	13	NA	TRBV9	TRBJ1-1	TGTGCCAGCAGCCCCATGCGGGGAACTGAAGCTTTCTTT	CASSPMRGTEAFF
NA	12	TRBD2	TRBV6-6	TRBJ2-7	TGTGCCAGCGGGAGTGGGGGGGAGGAGCAGTACTTC	CASGSGGEEQYF
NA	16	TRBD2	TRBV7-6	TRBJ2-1	TGTGCCAGCAGCTTATTTGCCAGCGGGAACTACAATGAGCAGTTCTTC	CASSLFASGNYNEQFF
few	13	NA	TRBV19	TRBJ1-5	TGTGCCTCGAGGGACCATAGCAATCAGCCCCAGCATTTT	CASRDHSNQPQHF
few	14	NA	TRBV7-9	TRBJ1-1	TGTGCCAGCAGCTTTAGGAGGGGGTTAACTGAAGCTTTCTTT	CASSFRRGLTEAFF
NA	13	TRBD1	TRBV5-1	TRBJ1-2	TGCGCCAGCAGCTCCGCAGGGGGAAGTGGCTACACCTTC	CASSSAGGSGYTF
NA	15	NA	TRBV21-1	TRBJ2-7	TGTGCCAGCAGCCTTTGCAAGCGTCCCGGGCGCGAGCAGTACTTC	CASSLCKRPGREQYF
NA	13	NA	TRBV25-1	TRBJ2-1	TGTGCCAGCAGTGAATTCTCCTACAATGAGCAGTTCTTC	CASSEFSYNEQFF
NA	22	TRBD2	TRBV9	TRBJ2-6	TGTGCCAGCAGCATCACAACTCCGGAGGGACTAGCGGGAGGGCCTGGGGCCAACGTCCTGACTTTC	CASSITTPEGLAGGPGANVLTF
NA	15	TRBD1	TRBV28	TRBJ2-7	TGTGCCAGCAGTCCGACAGGGATTCCTCCCTACGAGCAGTACTTC	CASSPTGIPPYEQYF
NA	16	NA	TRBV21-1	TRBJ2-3	TGTGCCAGCAGCAAAGGACTAGCGGGAGGGGGAGATACGCAGTATTTT	CASSKGLAGGGDTQYF
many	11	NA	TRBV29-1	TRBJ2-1	TGCAGCGTTGGAGGTTACAATGAGCAGTTCTTC	CSVGGYNEQFF
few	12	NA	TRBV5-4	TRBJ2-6	TGTGCCAGCAGCTCTGGGGCCAACGTCCTGACTTTC	CASSSGANVLTF
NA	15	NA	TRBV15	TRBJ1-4	TGTGCCACCAGCAGAGGAGGAGGGTGGGATGAAAAACTGTTTTTT	CATSRGGGWDEKLFF
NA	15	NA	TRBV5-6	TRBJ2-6	TGTGCCAGCAGCCCAGGGCCCGAGGGGGCCAACGTCCTGACTTTC	CASSPGPEGANVLTF
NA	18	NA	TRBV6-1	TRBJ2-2	TGTGCCAGCAGTGTCTTACCATTTGGGACCGCAAACACCGGGGAGCTGTTTTTT	CASSVLPFGTANTGELFF
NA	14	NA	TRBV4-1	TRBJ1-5	TGCGCCAGCAGCGGGTCGGGGGCCAATCAGCCCCAGCATTTT	CASSGSGANQPQHF
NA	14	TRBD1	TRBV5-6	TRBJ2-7	TGTGCCAGCAGCTGGACAGGCTTTACCTACGAGCAGTACTTC	CASSWTGFTYEQYF
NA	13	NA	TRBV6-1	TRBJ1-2	TGTGCCAGCAGTGAAGGACGGTACTATGGCTACACCTTC	CASSEGRYYGYTF
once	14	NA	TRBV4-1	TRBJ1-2	TGCGCCAGCAGCCAAGATTCCCTTAACTATGGCTACACCTTC	CASSQDSLNYGYTF
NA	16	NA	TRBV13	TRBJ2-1	TGTGCCAGCAGCCGGGGAGCGGAAGGGGCCTACAATGAGCAGTTCTTC	CASSRGAEGAYNEQFF
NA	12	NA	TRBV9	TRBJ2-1	TGTGCCAGCAGCGTAGGGTCGAATGAGCAGTTCTTC	CASSVGSNEQFF
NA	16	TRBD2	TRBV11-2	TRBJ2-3	TGTGCCAGCAGGGGAGTAAGCGGGAGGCCAAGTTTGACGCAGTATTTT	CASRGVSGRPSLTQYF
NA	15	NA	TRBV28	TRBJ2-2	TGTGCCAGCAGTTTCAGCTGGGCAGCGCCTGGGGAGCTGTTTTTT	CASSFSWAAPGELFF
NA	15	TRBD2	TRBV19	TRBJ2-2	TGTGCCAGTATCAGACTAGCGGGAGTGACCGGGGAGCTGTTTTTT	CASIRLAGVTGELFF
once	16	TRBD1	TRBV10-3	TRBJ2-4	TGTGCCATCAGTGAAAAGGACAGGGTAACCAAAAACATTCAGTACTTC	CAISEKDRVTKNIQYF
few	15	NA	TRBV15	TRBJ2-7	TGTGCCACCAGCAGAGAGGCTAACCCCCTCTACGAGCAGTACTTC	CATSREANPLYEQYF
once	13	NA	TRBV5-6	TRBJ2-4	TGTGCCAGCAGCTTGGAGGCGCAGAACATTCAGTACTTC	CASSLEAQNIQYF
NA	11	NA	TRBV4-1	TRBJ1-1	TGCGCCAGCGGACAGAACACTGAAGCTTTCTTT	CASGQNTEAFF
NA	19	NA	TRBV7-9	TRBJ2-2	TGTGCCAGCAGCTTATCTGGTCTCGGAAAAAGGGATAACACCGGGGAGCTGTTTTTT	CASSLSGLGKRDNTGELFF
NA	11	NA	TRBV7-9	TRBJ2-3	TGTGCCAGCAGCGGGGGAGATACGCAGTATTTT	CASSGGDTQYF
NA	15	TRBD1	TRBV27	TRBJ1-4	TGTGCCAGCAGGACCGGGACAGGGGTAAATGAAAAACTGTTTTTT	CASRTGTGVNEKLFF
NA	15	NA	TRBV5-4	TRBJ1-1	TGTGCCAGCAGCTTGGATGTGTCGGAGTTGGATGAAGCTTTCTTT	CASSLDVSELDEAFF
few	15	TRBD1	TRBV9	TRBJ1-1	TGTGCCAGCAGCGAGGGGACAGGAATTGGCACTGAAGCTTTCTTT	CASSEGTGIGTEAFF
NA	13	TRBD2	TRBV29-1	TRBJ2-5	TGCAGAGGACTAGCGGGAGGTGGAGAGACCCAGTACTTC	CRGLAGGGETQYF
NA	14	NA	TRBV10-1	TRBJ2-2	TGCGCCAGCAGCCAAGATACAGTCACCGGGGAGCTGTTTTTT	CASSQDTVTGELFF
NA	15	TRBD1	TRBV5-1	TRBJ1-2	TGCGCCAGCAGCGAAGCAGGGGGTTATAACTATGGCTACACCTTC	CASSEAGGYNYGYTF
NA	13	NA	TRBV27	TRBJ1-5	TGTGCCAGCAGTAGACTACTCGATCAGCCCCAGCATTTT	CASSRLLDQPQHF
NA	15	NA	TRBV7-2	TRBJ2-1	TGTGCCAGCAGCTATAGGGGGGGATTCGGAAATGAGCAGTTCTTC	CASSYRGGFGNEQFF
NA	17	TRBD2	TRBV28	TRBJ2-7	TGTGCCAGCAGTTCCCGTCGGACTAGCGGGAGTTCCTACGAGCAGTACTTC	CASSSRRTSGSSYEQYF
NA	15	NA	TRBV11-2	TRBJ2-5	TGTGCCAGCAGCACAGGGCGAGGGGAGGGTGAGACCCAGTACTTC	CASSTGRGEGETQYF
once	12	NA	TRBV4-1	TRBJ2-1	TGCGCCAGCAGCCAAGGGAGTAATGAGCAGTTCTTC	CASSQGSNEQFF
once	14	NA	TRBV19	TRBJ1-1	TGTGCCAGTAGTACAGGCACCTTGAACACTGAAGCTTTCTTT	CASSTGTLNTEAFF
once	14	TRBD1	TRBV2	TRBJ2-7	TGTGCCAGCAGCGGGACAGCCCTCTCCTACGAGCAGTACTTC	CASSGTALSYEQYF